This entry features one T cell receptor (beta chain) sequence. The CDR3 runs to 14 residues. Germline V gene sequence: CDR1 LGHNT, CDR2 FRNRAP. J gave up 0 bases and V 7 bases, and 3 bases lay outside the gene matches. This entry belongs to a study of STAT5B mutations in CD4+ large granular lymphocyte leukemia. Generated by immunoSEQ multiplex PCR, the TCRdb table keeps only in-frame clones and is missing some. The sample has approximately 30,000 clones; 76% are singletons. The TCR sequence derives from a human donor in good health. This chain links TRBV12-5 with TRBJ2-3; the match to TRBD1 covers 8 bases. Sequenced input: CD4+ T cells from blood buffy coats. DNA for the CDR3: TGTGCTAGTGAAACAGGGGGTAGCACAGATACGCAGTATTTT. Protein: CASETGGSTDTQYF.